The sample holds many counts of the clone carrying this T cell receptor beta chain. Its antigen is currently unknown. This CDR3 is built from 13 residues. V lost 8 bases, J lost 2 bases, and 12 bases lay in between. Unique molecular identifiers were built into the TCRbeta library. TCRdb re-analysed the PCR reads in MiXCR, keeping a single row per CDR3 protein. The data contain 480,000 or so distinct CDR3 sequences, about 11% of them singletons. This specimen belongs to a study of T-cell reconstitution after alpha-beta-depleted transplantation in children. Study observations and caveats: Some patients showed high day-60 TCRbeta diversity, which derived from surviving recipient T cells and thymic progenitors. One year after transplant, T-cell counts and diversity came mostly from newly produced T cells. Several hundred expanded graft clones reportedly gave rise to the alpha-beta T cells present about two months after transplant.

V usage is TRBV12-3 or TRBV12-4 and J usage is TRBJ2-5, with D possibly called TRBD1 or TRBD2 (5 bases each). This receptor was taken from a child aged 2 to 10 with inherited bone marrow failure, due to receive a stem cell transplant. The sample in question was PBMCs, obtained before TCRalphabeta/CD19-depleted stem cell transplant. CDR3 loop: CASALGEQETQYF. CDR3 in DNA: TGTGCCAGCGCCCTGGGGGAACAAGAGACCCAGTACTTC.